The 28 T cell receptor beta chains below come from one sample, sequenced in a study of shared clonotypes between healthy human individuals. Libraries were prepared by immunoSEQ multiplex PCR; TCRdb keeps only in-frame clonotypes and omits some of them. The sample has about 2.4 million clones; roughly nine tenths are singletons. Sequencing used naive CD4+ T cells sorted from blood. Subset reported: CD45RA+ positively selected. Receptor source: a man aged 18 to 29 in good health.

The sample holds one count of this clone. At the DNA level, this CDR3 is encoded by other sequences in the same sample as well. This chain joins TRBV2 and TRBJ2-5; tentative D call: TRBD1 (5 bases). V shed 4 bases and J shed 1 base, with 7 bases lying between them. CDR1 is SNHLY, CDR2 FYNNEI, per germline. The CDR3 contains 13 residues. CDR3 sequence: CASSGDSQETQYF. In DNA, the CDR3 is TGTGCCAGCAGTGGTGACAGCCAAGAGACCCAGTACTTC.

The chain uses TRBV5-4 and TRBJ1-4; D unclear. This CDR3 is built from 12 residues. The germline V gene encodes CDR1 SGHNT and CDR2 YYREEE (reference sequence). Trimming left V 4 bases short and J 8 bases short, with 9 bases between. CDR3 sequence reads: CASSLLGEKLFF. CDR3 nucleotides: TGTGCCAGCAGCCTATTGGGAGAAAAACTGTTTTTT.

The chain employs TRBV10-3 and TRBJ1-2; D unresolved. Germline CDR1 reads ENHRY; CDR2 reads SYGVKD. The CDR3 sequence is 14 residues long. Trimming removed 6 bases at V and 0 bases at J, with 11 bases between. The CDR3 bases are TGTGCCATCAGCCCCGACCGAGCTAACTATGGCTACACCTTC. Translation: CAISPDRANYGYTF.

The genes are TRBV6-5 and TRBJ2-2; 9 bases align to TRBD2. Germline V gene lookup returns CDR1 MNHEY and CDR2 SVGAGI. This CDR3 is 14 amino acids long. Trimming cost V 6 bases and J 7 bases; bases outside gene matches: 6. The CDR3 DNA follows: TGTGCCAGCAGCATACTTAGCGGGAGCGGGGAGCTGTTTTTT. Its protein is CASSILSGSGELFF.

The chain carries TRBV5-1 and TRBJ2-3; D not resolved. The CDR3 extends over 12 amino acids. V dropped 0 bases and J dropped 10 bases, with 9 bases sitting between them. Germline V CDR1 and CDR2: SGHRS, YFSETQ. The CDR3 reads CASSLAPGAQYF. For the CDR3, the DNA is TGCGCCAGCAGCTTGGCGCCAGGAGCGCAGTATTTT.

The rearrangement links TRBV7-2 to TRBJ2-2, with 12 bases matching TRBD2. J was trimmed by 3 bases and V by 8 bases; bases with no gene match: 10. Germline-derived CDR1 and CDR2 are SGHTA and FQGNSA. CDR3 size: 17 residues. CDR3 region: CASSRTSGTADTGELFF. The CDR3 DNA sequence: TGTGCCAGCTCACGGACTAGCGGGACCGCCGACACCGGGGAGCTGTTTTTT.

With respect to this clone: Other DNA sequences from this sample encode an identical CDR3 as well. The J gene is TRBJ1-1, the V gene TRBV6-1; TRBD1 aligns across 7 bases. There are 11 residues in the CDR3. The germline V gene has CDR1 MNHNS and CDR2 SASEGT. The junction had 0 bases not matched to a gene; V was cut back by 6 bases and J by 5 bases. The CDR3 here is CASSRGTEAFF. The DNA for the CDR3 is TGTGCCAGCAGCAGGGGGACTGAAGCTTTCTTT.

CDR3 nucleotides: TGTGCCAGCACTACGGCGGGGGGGCCGGCAGATACGCAGTATTTT. Its protein is CASTTAGGPADTQYF. The chain couples TRBV28 to TRBJ2-3, with TRBD2 matching over 9 bases. The trim removed 7 bases at V and 4 bases at J, leaving 9 bases unmatched. The CDR3 covers 15 residues. CDR1 MDHEN and CDR2 SYDVKM come from the germline V gene.

The chain links TRBV7-2 to TRBJ2-5, with 7 bases matching TRBD2. The CDR3 contains 15 residues. Trimming took 1 base from V and 0 from J; bases not matched to a gene: 2. Germline-derived CDR1 and CDR2 are SGHTA and FQGNSA. As DNA, the CDR3 is TGTGCCAGCAGCTTAGGGCGGGGGAACCAAGAGACCCAGTACTTC. Translated: CASSLGRGNQETQYF.

The rearrangement uses TRBV7-9 and TRBJ2-7; the D gene is possibly TRBD1 (5 bases). The CDR3 runs to 11 residues. The germline CDR1 and CDR2 sequences are SEHNR and FQNEAQ (reference sequence). V lost 4 bases and J lost 6, with 7 bases in between. CDR3 nucleotides: TGTGCCAGCAGCTCAGGGATCGAGCAGTACTTC. Its protein is CASSSGIEQYF.

This clone showed up just once. Other DNA sequences of this sample code for an identical CDR3. The rearrangement links TRBV6-5 to TRBJ1-5, with 7 bases fitting TRBD1. CDR1 MNHEY and CDR2 SVGAGI come from the germline V gene. V was pared by 4 bases and J by 4 bases, with 1 base of the junction left unmatched. The CDR3 is made up of 13 amino acids. CDR3 bases: TGTGCCAGCAGTTCGACAGGGAATCAGCCCCAGCATTTT. It is translated as CASSSTGNQPQHF.

The chain links TRBV18 to TRBJ2-7, with 7 bases matching TRBD2. Trimming at V came to 4 bases and at J to 4 bases, leaving 4 bases not matched to a gene. The CDR3 has 13 residues. Germline V lookup: CDR1 KGHSH, CDR2 LQKENI. The CDR3 here is CASSRGLQYEQYF. In DNA, the CDR3 is TGTGCCAGCTCACGGGGACTACAATACGAGCAGTACTTC.

V is TRBV10-1 and J is TRBJ2-2; 8 bases align to TRBD1. Unmatched junction bases numbered 5, after V lost 6 bases and J lost 2 bases. This CDR3 region has 15 residues. Germline V gene data show CDR1 as WNHNN and CDR2 as SYGVQD (reference sequence). The CDR3 sequence is CASRSGQANTGELFF. Written as DNA, the CDR3 is TGCGCCAGCAGGTCGGGACAGGCCAACACCGGGGAGCTGTTTTTT.

Of note for this clone: The sample holds other DNA sequences that translate to the same CDR3. This chain connects TRBV18 to TRBJ1-4; the D is unclear. The CDR3 has 14 amino acids. Germline CDR1 reads KGHSH; CDR2 reads LQKENI. The germline V and J ends were trimmed by 1 base and 5 bases, with 8 bases remaining between them. The CDR3 is CASSPLATNEKLFF. Written as DNA, the CDR3 is TGTGCCAGCTCACCACTTGCTACGAATGAAAAACTGTTTTTT.

The V and J genes are TRBV27 and TRBJ1-1; D unresolved. CDR1 and CDR2 from the germline V gene are MNHEY and SMNVEV (reference sequence). The CDR3 has 15 amino acids. V lost 2 bases and J 4 bases, leaving 14 bases between the germline ends. The CDR3 is CASSLGQAAGTEAFF. For the CDR3, the DNA is TGTGCCAGCAGTTTAGGGCAGGCGGCAGGCACTGAAGCTTTCTTT.

V and J are TRBV19 and TRBJ2-2; weak D call: TRBD2 (6 bases). This CDR3 has 16 amino acids. The germline CDR1 and CDR2 sequences are LNHDA and SQIVND (reference sequence). Trimming removed 3 bases at V and 1 base at J, with 12 bases between. In DNA form, the CDR3 reads TGTGCCAGTAGTATCCAGGGACTTCTGAACACCGGGGAGCTGTTTTTT. Protein: CASSIQGLLNTGELFF.

This rearrangement joins TRBV14 to TRBJ2-3; unclear D gene. The germline V and J ends were trimmed by 0 bases and 4 bases, with 14 bases remaining between them. The germline V gene has CDR1 SGHDN and CDR2 FVKESK. This CDR3 region has 16 residues. CDR3: CASSQETTRVPDTQYF. The CDR3 region has the DNA TGTGCCAGCAGCCAAGAAACTACCAGAGTCCCAGATACGCAGTATTTT. The full variable domain, with the rest looked up from reference TRBV14 and TRBJ2-3, is EAGVTQFPSHSVIEKGQTVTLRCDPISGHDNLYWYRRVMGKEIKFLLHFVKESKQDESGMPNNRFLAERTGGTYSTLKVQPAELEDSGVYFCASSQETTRVPDTQYFGPGTRLTVL.

A remark on this clone: Other nucleotide sequences from this sample produce the same CDR3. J is TRBJ2-7 and V is TRBV27, with D possibly TRBD2 on 5 matching bases. Germline assignment: CDR1 MNHEY and CDR2 SMNVEV (reference sequence). The CDR3 spans 13 residues. Trimming removed 3 bases from V and 2 bases from J, with 8 bases in between. CDR3 nucleotide sequence: TGTGCCAGCAGTTTGTCCGGGGCCTACGAGCAGTACTTC. Amino acids: CASSLSGAYEQYF.

The CDR3, as DNA: TGTGCCAGCAGCTTACTAGAATTCGGCGAGCAGTACTTC. This sequence encodes CASSLLEFGEQYF. The chain uses TRBV7-2 and TRBJ2-5; D remains unclear. The J call may be in error: the DNA end matches TRBJ2-7 better. This CDR3 spans 13 amino acids. Germline loops: CDR1 SGHTA, CDR2 FQGNSA.

The V call is TRBV5-1, the J call TRBJ2-7; D uncertain. The CDR3 extends over 16 amino acids. Germline CDR1 and CDR2: SGHRS and YFSETQ. Trimming removed 3 bases from V and 6 bases from J, with 22 bases in between. The CDR3 DNA follows: TGCGCCAGCAGCTACGGGCCCGACTCCAGGTTTGCCGAGCAGTACTTC. As protein: CASSYGPDSRFAEQYF.

About this clone: Other DNA sequences in the same sample also yield this CDR3. The rearrangement uses TRBV19 and TRBJ2-7; TRBD2 aligns across 7 bases. CDR3 length equals 14 residues. J lost 3 bases, V lost 3 bases, and 5 bases had no gene match. Germline V CDR1 and CDR2: LNHDA, SQIVND (reference sequence). CDR3 in amino acids: CASSIGGGSYEQYF. For the CDR3, the DNA is TGTGCCAGTAGTATTGGTGGCGGGAGCTACGAGCAGTACTTC.

The chain uses TRBV7-6 and TRBJ1-5; D gene ambiguous. The CDR3 totals 13 residues. V was pared by 4 bases and J by 4 bases, with 8 bases between. Germline CDR1 reads SGHVS; CDR2 reads FNYEAQ. For the CDR3, the DNA is TGTGCCAGCAGCTACGCGGGAAATCAGCCCCAGCATTTT. It translates to CASSYAGNQPQHF.

The chain recombines TRBV18 with TRBJ2-4; no definite D call. The germline V gene has CDR1 KGHSH and CDR2 LQKENI. The CDR3 loop spans 13 amino acids. The V and J ends lost 3 bases and 5 bases respectively, with 8 bases between them. The CDR3 protein is CASSPTWENIQYF. For the CDR3, the DNA is TGTGCCAGCTCACCGACATGGGAAAACATTCAGTACTTC.

The gene calls are TRBV5-1 and TRBJ2-5; unclear D gene. The CDR3 contains 14 residues. V was clipped by 0 bases and J by 1 base, with 7 bases between them. CDR1 is SGHRS, CDR2 YFSETQ, per germline. The CDR3 nucleotides are TGCGCCAGCAGCTTGGAAAGGTTCCAAGAGACCCAGTACTTC. It encodes CASSLERFQETQYF.

The gene calls are TRBV5-5 and TRBJ2-5, with 7 bases lining up with TRBD1. V gave up 4 bases and J gave up 7 bases; unmatched junction bases: 16. CDR3 length: 16 residues. In germline, CDR1 is SGHKS, CDR2 YYEKEE (reference sequence). CDR3: CASSSPTGTATRTQYF. The CDR3 DNA reads TGTGCCAGCAGCAGCCCGACCGGGACAGCCACGAGGACCCAGTACTTC.

The CDR3 reads CASSQETGTNQPQHF. The CDR3 DNA reads TGTGCCAGCAGCCAAGAGACAGGGACCAATCAGCCCCAGCATTTT. The V call is TRBV4-2, the J call TRBJ1-5, with 7 nucleotides matching TRBD1. The trim removed 0 bases at V and 3 bases at J, leaving 2 bases unmatched. CDR1 is LGHNA and CDR2 is YNFKEQ in the germline V gene. The CDR3 spans 15 residues.

The chain recombines TRBV5-1 with TRBJ2-7; 9 nucleotides align to TRBD1. J was trimmed by 5 bases and V by 4 bases; bases with no gene match: 7. This CDR3 has 14 residues. CDR1 is SGHRS, CDR2 YFSETQ, per germline. The CDR3 region is CASSLDRGTDEQYF. DNA of the CDR3: TGCGCCAGCAGCCTGGACAGGGGCACGGACGAGCAGTACTTC.

The chain has TRBV10-2 and TRBJ2-7; D remains ambiguous. The V end lost 0 bases, the J end lost 2 bases, and 11 bases lay between the germline ends. The CDR3 spans 15 residues. CDR1 WSHSY and CDR2 SAAADI come from the germline V gene. CDR3 DNA: TGCGCCAGCAGTGAGTCGGGCGGTGGTGCCTACGAGCAGTACTTC. Translation: CASSESGGGAYEQYF.